The 14 T cell receptor beta chains presented below share a single source sample, sequenced in a study of cytomegalovirus exposure and HLA in healthy donors. PCR involved 60 Vbeta and 13 Jbeta primers. The protocol was immunoSEQ multiplex PCR, while the TCRdb copy is restricted to in-frame clones and leaves out a portion. The sample gives around 100,000 clones, almost 70% of which show up once; roughly 8.7% is in the top ten. Sequencing was performed on PBMCs. The receptors stem from a man aged 25 to 40 in good health and CMV-seropositive.

The V gene is TRBV19, the J gene TRBJ1-1; 8 bases line up with TRBD1. CDR3 length: 15 amino acids. V was pared by 6 bases and J by 1 base, with 7 bases of the junction left unmatched. The V gene's germline CDR1 is LNHDA and CDR2 SQIVND (reference sequence). For the CDR3, the DNA is TGTGCCAGTAGACCGCCAGGGGGCTCGAACACTGAAGCTTTCTTT. This translates into CASRPPGGSNTEAFF.

The V call is TRBV27, the J call TRBJ1-5, with D unclear. Trimming removed 6 bases from V and 0 bases from J, with 9 bases in between. This CDR3 has 14 amino acids. CDR1 is MNHEY and CDR2 is SMNVEV in the germline V gene (reference sequence). CDR3 amino acids: CASRRSNSNQPQHF. In nucleotides, the CDR3 is TGTGCCAGCAGGCGGAGCAATAGCAATCAGCCCCAGCATTTT.

This chain connects TRBV5-1 to TRBJ2-3; 12 bases agree with TRBD1. The CDR3 contains 15 residues. The ends lost 7 bases at V and 2 bases at J; junction bases unmatched: 5. Germline V gene data show CDR1 as SGHRS and CDR2 as YFSETQ. The chain's CDR3 is CASLLGQGATDTQYF. The CDR3 DNA sequence: TGCGCCAGCCTGCTGGGACAGGGGGCCACAGATACGCAGTATTTT.

The chain uses TRBV11-2 and TRBJ2-7; 12 bases map to TRBD2. V dropped 4 bases and J dropped 2; count of bases not matched to a gene: 3. The CDR3 totals 15 residues. The germline V gene has CDR1 SGHAT and CDR2 FQNNGV. In DNA, the CDR3 is TGTGCCAGCAGCTCCAGGACTAGCGGGACCTACGAGCAGTACGTC. It yields the protein CASSSRTSGTYEQYV.

This chain joins TRBV5-1 and TRBJ2-5, with D tentatively TRBD2 (5 bases). This CDR3 has 14 residues. CDR1 and CDR2 from the germline V gene are SGHRS and YFSETQ. V dropped 2 bases and J dropped 5 bases, with 13 bases sitting between them. The chain's CDR3 is CASSLAASRETQYF. The CDR3 DNA reads TGCGCCAGCAGCTTAGCGGCCTCTAGGGAGACCCAGTACTTC.

The chain is built from TRBV4-1 and TRBJ1-4; maybe TRBD1 (6 bases). Trimming removed 4 bases from V and 9 bases from J, with 12 bases in between. This CDR3 is 13 amino acids long. CDR1 and CDR2 (germline): MGHRA, YSYEKL. The CDR3 here is CASSLQGQQKLFF. CDR3 nucleotide sequence: TGCGCCAGCAGCCTCCAAGGACAGCAAAAACTGTTTTTT.

This clone has more than one count but fewer than ten. The genes are TRBV4-1 and TRBJ1-2; D remains unclear. The CDR3 is 16 amino acids. Between the trimmed V and J ends, which lost 2 bases and 8 bases, there was a span of 21 bases. From germline, CDR1 is MGHRA and CDR2 YSYEKL. CDR3 sequence reads: CASSQPLEGIGLGYTF. CDR3 bases: TGCGCCAGCAGCCAACCGCTGGAGGGAATTGGTCTAGGCTACACCTTC.

On this clone itself: Relative to the germline gene, one junction end is altered; a read error may explain this. J is TRBJ2-7 and V is TRBV27; D unresolved. Germline assignment: CDR1 MNHEY and CDR2 SMNVEV (reference sequence). The CDR3 is made up of 10 amino acids. As DNA, the CDR3 is TGTGCCAGCAAGGCCCAGGCTCCCCGCTTC. Residues: CASKAQAPRF.

The rearrangement joins TRBV7-9 to TRBJ1-2; TRBD1 aligns across 7 bases. This CDR3 has 15 residues. Germline V gives CDR1 SEHNR, CDR2 FQNEAQ (reference sequence). V lost 10 bases, J lost 4 bases, and 15 bases stayed unmatched. The CDR3 reads CATRVLDRLGYGYTF. The CDR3 nucleotides read TGTGCCACACGCGTCTTGGACAGGTTAGGCTATGGCTACACCTTC.

The V call is TRBV9, the J call TRBJ1-2; perhaps TRBD1 as D (6 bases). CDR3 size: 17 residues. V was shortened by 3 bases and J by 5 bases, with 23 bases between the two germline ends. Germline assignment: CDR1 SGDLS and CDR2 YYNGEE. This CDR3 reads CASSGVGASGARYGYTF. DNA of the CDR3: TGTGCCAGCAGCGGGGTTGGGGCCTCAGGGGCCCGTTATGGCTACACCTTC.

V is TRBV5-4 and J is TRBJ2-1; maybe TRBD2 (6 bases). This CDR3 spans 15 amino acids. Germline V gene data show CDR1 as SGHNT and CDR2 as YYREEE (reference sequence). Trimming took off 10 bases at V and 0 bases at J, with 17 bases between the two ends. Written as DNA, the CDR3 is TGTGCCTACACCCGGACTATGGGCTCCTACAATGAGCAGTTCTTC. It codes for CAYTRTMGSYNEQFF. Full variable domain (outside the CDR3, taken from reference TRBV5-4 and TRBJ2-1): ETGVTQSPTHLIKTRGQQVTLRCSSQSGHNTVSWYQQALGQGPQFIFQYYREEENGRGNFPPRFSGLQFPNYSSELNVNALELDDSALYLCAYTRTMGSYNEQFFGPGTRLTVL.

The rearrangement uses TRBV29-1 and TRBJ2-5, with 8 bases identical to TRBD1. V lost 6 bases to trimming and J lost 1 base; unmatched junction nucleotides: 16. The germline V gene encodes CDR1 SQVTM and CDR2 ANQGSEA. CDR3 length equals 17 residues. CDR3 sequence: CSVMMAGGAHLQETQYF. CDR3 coding DNA: TGCAGCGTGATGATGGCAGGGGGCGCCCACCTCCAAGAGACCCAGTACTTC.

This clone turned up a few times. This chain joins TRBV5-1 and TRBJ2-1, with 12 bases fitting TRBD2. V dropped 2 bases and J dropped 5; count of bases not matched to a gene: 17. Germline CDR1 reads SGHRS; CDR2 reads YFSETQ. The CDR3 is made up of 20 amino acids. The CDR3 protein is CASSFRGLAGGPWVNNEQFF. In DNA, the CDR3 is TGCGCCAGCAGCTTTCGGGGGCTAGCGGGAGGGCCCTGGGTCAACAATGAGCAGTTCTTC.

The V call is TRBV9, the J call TRBJ2-1; maybe TRBD2 (6 bases). CDR1 and CDR2 from the germline V gene are SGDLS and YYNGEE. Trimming pared 4 bases from V and 6 bases from J, leaving 17 bases between. This CDR3 comprises 15 residues. The CDR3 DNA sequence: TGTGCCAGCAGCACACCTTCGACTAGTTCCAATGAGCAGTTCTTC. This codes for CASSTPSTSSNEQFF.